The clone carrying this T cell receptor (beta chain) was seen ten or more times. Its antigen is unidentified. Unique molecular identifiers were present on the cDNA, which also gained a universal primer site by template switching. TCRdb re-analysed the 5' RACE reads in MiXCR, keeping a single row per CDR3 protein. The sample holds around 220,000 distinct CDR3 sequences, over 9.5% seen once. There are 15 residues in the CDR3. V lost 4 bases to trimming and J lost 3 bases, with 15 bases between them. The germline V gene has CDR1 SGHTA and CDR2 FQGNSA. This sample is drawn from a study of identical twins. Study-wide points: With beta out-of-frame sequences, excess sharing by twins was weaker. Abundant beta clonotypes from cord blood had fewer insertions, unlike memory repertoires, which showed none.

This clonotype was sampled from a man over 45 in good health. The sequencing sample was made of memory T cells sorted from blood. The chain has TRBV7-2 and TRBJ1-1; D is possibly TRBD1 (6 bases). The CDR3 region is CASSSRQGRHTEAFF. The CDR3 nucleotides are TGTGCCAGCAGCTCCCGCCAGGGGAGGCACACTGAAGCTTTCTTT.